This T cell receptor beta chain was profiled in a study of blood T cell repertoires in COVID-19. Assay: immunoSEQ multiplex PCR; the TCRdb copy retains only in-frame clones and omits some. The sample includes nearly 350,000 clones, approximately 89% of them seen just once. The material sequenced was peripheral blood. This TCR came from a woman under 30 who had recovered from COVID-19.

The CDR3 sequence: CASSSPGLAGSGNEQFF. The CDR3 DNA is TGTGCCAGCAGCTCGCCCGGACTAGCGGGGTCCGGGAATGAGCAGTTCTTC. The rearrangement links TRBV11-3 to TRBJ2-1; 12 bases align to TRBD2. V lost 4 bases, J lost 7 bases, and 11 bases stayed unmatched. The germline V gene has CDR1 SGHNT and CDR2 YENEEA. The length of the CDR3 is 17 residues.